The 10 T cell receptor beta chains below come from one sample, sequenced in a study of regulatory T cells in long-lasting Graves disease. As for time point: newly diagnosed GD, antithyroid drugs for less than 3 months. From PBMCs, RNA was extracted and then used to make the TCR library. To make TCR beta libraries, researchers used iRepertoire HTBI primers and Arm-PCR of CDR3 regions. TCRdb reprocessed the multiplex PCR reads with MiXCR, giving one entry per CDR3 protein. Of a few hundred thousand distinct CDR3 sequences in the sample, approximately 20% are singletons; the top ten hold over 20%. Material: peripheral blood mononuclear cells (PBMCs), obtained at new diagnosis, from a patient treated with antithyroid drugs. The receptors were sampled from a female donor with Graves disease.

In this sample, this clonotype turned up many times. The CDR3 region has the DNA TGCAGTGCTAGAGCCACGCCGAGGACTAAAAACAATGAGCAGTTCTTC. Its translation: CSARATPRTKNNEQFF. V is TRBV20-1 and J is TRBJ2-1; tentative D call: TRBD2 (6 bases). Trimming left V 1 base short and J 5 bases short, with 18 bases between. From germline, CDR1 is DFQATT and CDR2 SNEGSKA (reference sequence). The CDR3 covers 16 residues.

There are many counts of this clonotype. The chain is built from TRBV7-2 and TRBJ2-3; 15 bases match TRBD2. V lost 4 bases, J lost 1 base, and 15 bases stayed unmatched. CDR3 length equals 21 residues. Germline loops: CDR1 SGHTA, CDR2 FQGNSA. CDR3 amino acids: CASSSQIRTSGRALGTDTQYF. The CDR3 DNA reads TGTGCCAGCAGCTCCCAAATCCGGACTAGCGGGAGGGCCCTCGGCACAGATACGCAGTATTTT.

V gene TRBV11-3 combines with J gene TRBJ2-1; D may be TRBD1 (6 bases). The germline V and J ends were trimmed by 4 bases and 1 base, with 14 bases remaining between them. The CDR3 is 16 residues long. Germline lookup yields CDR1 SGHNT and CDR2 YENEEA. The CDR3 coding sequence is TGTGCCAGCAGCTCAAGCAGGGGCCAATCCTACAATGAGCAGTTCTTC. Translated, it gives CASSSSRGQSYNEQFF.

This clonotype was seen repeatedly, ten times or more. V gene TRBV7-2 combines with J gene TRBJ1-6; TRBD1 matches 7 bases. In germline, CDR1 is SGHTA, CDR2 FQGNSA. CDR3 length equals 13 residues. V dropped 9 bases and J dropped 6; count of bases not matched to a gene: 5. The CDR3 loop is CASWDSLNSPLHF. For the CDR3, the DNA is TGTGCCAGTTGGGACAGCCTTAATTCACCCCTCCACTTT.

This clonotype was detected many times. The chain links TRBV10-3 to TRBJ2-5; unclear D gene. Trimming took 10 bases from V and 3 from J, leaving 15 bases between them. Germline V gives CDR1 ENHRY, CDR2 SYGVKD. The CDR3 extends over 13 amino acids. CDR3 sequence: CATSGRVEETQYF. CDR3 in DNA: TGTGCCACATCCGGACGGGTTGAAGAGACCCAGTACTTC.

This clonotype was counted only a few times. The chain is built from TRBV7-8 and TRBJ2-5, with 7 nucleotides matching TRBD2. Germline CDR1 is SGHVS and CDR2 is FQNEAQ. There are 13 residues in the CDR3. V gave up 5 bases and J gave up 4 bases; unmatched junction bases: 4. The CDR3 loop reads CASSTGRPETQYF. The CDR3 region has the DNA TGTGCCAGCAGCACCGGGAGGCCAGAGACCCAGTACTTC.

The chain links TRBV5-6 to TRBJ2-3, with 8 bases aligning to TRBD1. V was pared by 5 bases and J by 4 bases, with 12 bases of the junction left unmatched. CDR1 is SGHDT, CDR2 YYEEEE, per germline. The CDR3 sequence is 16 residues long. CDR3 nucleotides: TGTGCCAGCAGACCCTCGAAGGACAGGGTCCCAGATACGCAGTATTTT. This gives the protein CASRPSKDRVPDTQYF.

To note about this clonotype: It is likely a read error: a sequence one base away is far more abundant. This chain connects TRBV27 to TRBJ2-3, with TRBD2 as a possible D gene (5 bases). Germline V gives CDR1 MNHEY, CDR2 SMNVEV (reference sequence). V lost 5 bases and J lost 0, with 24 bases in between. This CDR3 is built from 19 residues. CDR3 nucleotide sequence: TGTGCCAGCAGTGGTCTTCCCCCGGGAACCACTTTAAGCACAGATACGCAGTATTTT. Encoded protein: CASSGLPPGTTLSTDTQYF.

The table lists this clonotype with a few counts. V usage is TRBV5-1 and J usage is TRBJ2-7; 9 positions agree with TRBD1. The V gene end was trimmed by 0 bases and the J gene end by 6 bases; junction bases not matched to a gene: 4. The CDR3 is made up of 14 amino acids. Per the germline V gene, CDR1 is SGHRS and CDR2 is YFSETQ. Written as DNA, the CDR3 is TGCGCCAGCAGCTTGGAGGTGACAGGGGGCGAGCAGTACTTC. This translates into CASSLEVTGGEQYF.

This clonotype was seen repeatedly, ten times or more. J is TRBJ1-2 and V is TRBV5-1; D is uncertain. Germline-derived CDR1 and CDR2 are SGHRS and YFSETQ. There are 14 residues in the CDR3. V was pared by 9 bases and J by 5 bases, with 20 bases between. CDR3 DNA sequence: TGCGCCACAGCAAGCGGTCGGCAGGCATATGGCTACACCTTC. This gives the protein CATASGRQAYGYTF.